Listed below are T cell receptor beta chains from one sample, sequenced in a study of T-cell memory formation after mild COVID-19. A single record per CDR3 protein comes from TCRdb applying MiXCR to the 5' RACE reads. The table has hundreds of thousands of distinct CDR3 sequences, roughly 15% seen once. The sequencing sample was made of PBMCs or a T cell subset sorted from them (not recorded which). The receptor set was obtained from a young man who had mild COVID-19 (a few samples of this study predate the infection). Cell type and time point are not known. Both conserved end residues are part of each CDR3. Fields, in order: J gene, CDR3 length, V gene, D gene, clone size, CDR3 DNA, CDR3 protein. A D gene is named only where the DNA matches it firmly. Clone sizes are given selectively: once, few, many, or a class where the clone is expanded.

J gene: TRBJ1-5
CDR3 length: 15
V gene: TRBV7-9
D gene: NA
clone size: few
CDR3 DNA: TGTGCCAGCAGCTTAGGTTCAGGCCTATCCCAGCCCCAGCATTTT
CDR3 protein: CASSLGSGLSQPQHF

J gene: TRBJ2-1
CDR3 length: 17
V gene: TRBV12-1
D gene: NA
clone size: few
CDR3 DNA: TGTGCCAGCAGCTCATTACCCTGTTCTTGCTCCTACAATGAGCAGTTCTTC
CDR3 protein: CASSSLPCSCSYNEQFF

J gene: TRBJ2-2
CDR3 length: 14
V gene: TRBV15
D gene: NA
clone size: few
CDR3 DNA: TGTGCCACCAGCAGACAAGGTTACACCGGGGAGCTGTTTTTT
CDR3 protein: CATSRQGYTGELFF

J gene: TRBJ1-3
CDR3 length: 17
V gene: TRBV29-1
D gene: NA
clone size: few
CDR3 DNA: TGCAGCGTTGAAGATCGAATAGGGTCGGGCTCTGGAAACACCATATATTTT
CDR3 protein: CSVEDRIGSGSGNTIYF

J gene: TRBJ1-1
CDR3 length: 16
V gene: TRBV7-9
D gene: NA
clone size: few
CDR3 DNA: TGTGCCAGCAGCTCCACTTCCCCTCTTCTGGACACTGAAGCTTTCTTT
CDR3 protein: CASSSTSPLLDTEAFF

J gene: TRBJ2-3
CDR3 length: 15
V gene: TRBV13
D gene: NA
clone size: NA
CDR3 DNA: TGTGCCAGCAGCACGGCGGCCCCCTTCACAGATACGCAGTATTTT
CDR3 protein: CASSTAAPFTDTQYF

J gene: TRBJ2-1
CDR3 length: 15
V gene: TRBV5-1
D gene: TRBD1
clone size: many
CDR3 DNA: TGCGCCAGCAGCGGTTCCGGGACAGTTTTCAATGAGCAGTTCTTC
CDR3 protein: CASSGSGTVFNEQFF

J gene: TRBJ1-2
CDR3 length: 14
V gene: TRBV12-3/TRBV12-4
D gene: NA
clone size: NA
CDR3 DNA: TGTGCCAGCAGCGAAATAGGACAGAACTATGGCTACACCTTC
CDR3 protein: CASSEIGQNYGYTF

J gene: TRBJ1-1
CDR3 length: 14
V gene: TRBV12-3/TRBV12-4
D gene: TRBD1
clone size: many
CDR3 DNA: TGTGCCAGCATTCCCGACAGGGCGAACACTGAAGCTTTCTTT
CDR3 protein: CASIPDRANTEAFF

J gene: TRBJ2-6
CDR3 length: 17
V gene: TRBV6-5
D gene: NA
clone size: NA
CDR3 DNA: TGTGCCAGCAGTTACGACGCCAACCTCTCTGGGGCCAACGTCCTGACTTTC
CDR3 protein: CASSYDANLSGANVLTF

J gene: TRBJ1-5
CDR3 length: 14
V gene: TRBV20-1
D gene: TRBD1
clone size: few
CDR3 DNA: TGCAGTGCTAGGGCCCACAGGGGTGATCAGCCCCAGCATTTT
CDR3 protein: CSARAHRGDQPQHF

J gene: TRBJ2-2
CDR3 length: 17
V gene: TRBV18
D gene: TRBD1
clone size: NA
CDR3 DNA: TGTGCCAGCTCACCACGGGGGACAGGGGAGGCATCCGGGGAGCTGTTTTTT
CDR3 protein: CASSPRGTGEASGELFF

J gene: TRBJ2-7
CDR3 length: 11
V gene: TRBV25-1
D gene: NA
clone size: NA
CDR3 DNA: TGTGCCAGCGGCGGTCACGTCGAGCAGTACTTC
CDR3 protein: CASGGHVEQYF

J gene: TRBJ2-2
CDR3 length: 16
V gene: TRBV9
D gene: TRBD2
clone size: NA
CDR3 DNA: TGTGCCAGCAGCCCAAGACTAGCGGGGTTTACCGGGGAGCTGTTTTTT
CDR3 protein: CASSPRLAGFTGELFF

J gene: TRBJ2-5
CDR3 length: 13
V gene: TRBV7-9
D gene: NA
clone size: NA
CDR3 DNA: TGTGCCAGCAGCTTAGCTAGCGTGGAGACCCAGTACTTC
CDR3 protein: CASSLASVETQYF

J gene: TRBJ2-2
CDR3 length: 14
V gene: TRBV7-3
D gene: TRBD2
clone size: few
CDR3 DNA: TGTGCCAGCAGCTTAGGACTAGTCGCCGGGGAGCTGTTTTTT
CDR3 protein: CASSLGLVAGELFF

J gene: TRBJ2-4
CDR3 length: 16
V gene: TRBV9
D gene: NA
clone size: NA
CDR3 DNA: TGTGCCAGCAGCCCCGGGACAGCGGGAACCAAAAACATTCAGTACTTC
CDR3 protein: CASSPGTAGTKNIQYF

J gene: TRBJ2-3
CDR3 length: 12
V gene: TRBV7-3
D gene: NA
clone size: few
CDR3 DNA: TGTGCCAGCAGTCAAGGGGATGATACGCAGTATTTT
CDR3 protein: CASSQGDDTQYF

J gene: TRBJ2-5
CDR3 length: 15
V gene: TRBV20-1
D gene: NA
clone size: NA
CDR3 DNA: TGCAGTGCCCCCATGCCTCGCGGCAAACAAGAGACCCAGTACTTC
CDR3 protein: CSAPMPRGKQETQYF

J gene: TRBJ1-3
CDR3 length: 16
V gene: TRBV5-1
D gene: TRBD1
clone size: NA
CDR3 DNA: TGCGCCAGCAGCGACCTAGGGACAGGGAGTGGAAACACCATATATTTT
CDR3 protein: CASSDLGTGSGNTIYF

J gene: TRBJ1-1
CDR3 length: 14
V gene: TRBV5-1
D gene: NA
clone size: few
CDR3 DNA: TGCGCCAGCAAGCGGGAAGTAGCGAACACTGAAGCTTTCTTT
CDR3 protein: CASKREVANTEAFF

J gene: TRBJ2-5
CDR3 length: 14
V gene: TRBV4-3
D gene: TRBD1
clone size: NA
CDR3 DNA: TGCGCCAGCAGCCAAGAAGGACAGGGAGAGACCCAGTACTTC
CDR3 protein: CASSQEGQGETQYF

J gene: TRBJ2-7
CDR3 length: 15
V gene: TRBV27
D gene: TRBD2
clone size: few
CDR3 DNA: TGTGCCAGCAGTCCCGACCCGGGGGGGCAGTACGAGCAGTACTTC
CDR3 protein: CASSPDPGGQYEQYF

J gene: TRBJ2-1
CDR3 length: 15
V gene: TRBV7-6
D gene: NA
clone size: few
CDR3 DNA: TGTGCCAGCAGCCCCCTTGTGAGCTCCTACAATGAGCAGTTCTTC
CDR3 protein: CASSPLVSSYNEQFF

J gene: TRBJ1-2
CDR3 length: 14
V gene: TRBV11-2
D gene: NA
clone size: many
CDR3 DNA: TGTGCCAGCAGCATCCCCGGGGCCCCCTATGGCTACACCTTC
CDR3 protein: CASSIPGAPYGYTF

J gene: TRBJ2-1
CDR3 length: 14
V gene: TRBV5-1
D gene: NA
clone size: NA
CDR3 DNA: TGCGCCAGCAGCTTAAGGACCCCTAACAATGAGCAGTTCTTC
CDR3 protein: CASSLRTPNNEQFF

J gene: TRBJ2-1
CDR3 length: 13
V gene: TRBV12-3/TRBV12-4
D gene: TRBD1
clone size: NA
CDR3 DNA: TGTGCCAGCAGTCCACAAGACAGGGCTGAGCAGTTCTTC
CDR3 protein: CASSPQDRAEQFF

J gene: TRBJ1-2
CDR3 length: 15
V gene: TRBV5-5
D gene: NA
clone size: NA
CDR3 DNA: TGTGCCAGCAGCCCATACAGCACGGGGAACTATGGCTACACCTTC
CDR3 protein: CASSPYSTGNYGYTF

J gene: TRBJ2-5
CDR3 length: 16
V gene: TRBV7-8
D gene: TRBD2
clone size: few
CDR3 DNA: TGTGCCAGCAGCCTGATCCGACTAGCGGTGTTAGCGACCCAGTACTTC
CDR3 protein: CASSLIRLAVLATQYF

J gene: TRBJ1-3
CDR3 length: 15
V gene: TRBV6-5
D gene: NA
clone size: few
CDR3 DNA: TGTGCCAGCAGTTGGGGCAGTTACTCTGGAAACACCATATATTTT
CDR3 protein: CASSWGSYSGNTIYF

J gene: TRBJ1-5
CDR3 length: 12
V gene: TRBV7-6
D gene: NA
clone size: few
CDR3 DNA: TGTGCCAGCAGCTTATGGAGGCAGCCCCAGCATTTT
CDR3 protein: CASSLWRQPQHF

J gene: TRBJ2-3
CDR3 length: 14
V gene: TRBV29-1
D gene: NA
clone size: few
CDR3 DNA: TGCAGCGTTGATAGTGCGGTAGTCACAGATACGCAGTATTTT
CDR3 protein: CSVDSAVVTDTQYF

J gene: TRBJ1-2
CDR3 length: 15
V gene: TRBV5-6
D gene: NA
clone size: many
CDR3 DNA: TGTGCCAGCAGCCCAAGCGCGTCCGGGGCGGGTGGCTACACCTTC
CDR3 protein: CASSPSASGAGGYTF